The rows below give T cell receptor beta chains drawn from one sample of a study of shared clonotypes between healthy human individuals. Data came from immunoSEQ multiplex PCR; TCRdb stores just in-frame clones and leaves some out. Among approximately 530,000 clones listed, approximately 95% were seen once. The source material was naive CD4+ T cells sorted from blood. The receptors derive from a woman aged 25-40 years in good health. CDR3s include the opening cysteine and the closing phenylalanine or tryptophan. The order of the fields is D gene, clone size, V gene, J gene, CDR3 DNA, CDR3 protein. D genes are given only for firm matches. Clone size is stated in some rows and not others, as once, few, many or a class when expanded.

>-|once|TRBV6-1|TRBJ1-5
TGTGCCAGCGTAGCCCTTAGCAATCAGCCCCAGCATTTT
CASVALSNQPQHF
>-|-|TRBV10-1|TRBJ1-1
TGCGCCAGCACCCAGGACCTAAACACTGAAGCTTTCTTT
CASTQDLNTEAFF
>-|-|TRBV28|TRBJ2-7
TGTGCCAGCAGTATCGCTAGCGAGACCTACGAGCAGTACTTC
CASSIASETYEQYF
>-|-|TRBV19|TRBJ2-7
TGTGCCACTTCCTGGGGGACGGACCTATACGAGCAGTACTTC
CATSWGTDLYEQYF
>-|-|TRBV5-3|TRBJ1-2
TGTGCCAGAAGCTTGCATCCAGCTCGTGGCTACACCTTC
CARSLHPARGYTF
>-|-|TRBV10-1|TRBJ1-1
TGCGCCAGGAAGGTAGACACTGAAGCTTTCTTT
CARKVDTEAFF
>-|-|TRBV10-3|TRBJ2-5
TGTGCCATCAGTCACAGGCAGGAAGAGACCCAGTACTTC
CAISHRQEETQYF
>TRBD2|-|TRBV6-5|TRBJ2-7
TGTGCCAGCAGGGGGACTAGCGGGATTTACGAGCAGTACTTC
CASRGTSGIYEQYF
>-|-|TRBV2|TRBJ2-1
TGTGCCAGCAGAATGGCAGTCAATGAGCAGTTCTTC
CASRMAVNEQFF
>-|-|TRBV7-6|TRBJ2-1
TGTGCCAGCAGCTTGGACAGACCAAGCTCCTACAATGAGCAGTTCTTC
CASSLDRPSSYNEQFF
>-|-|TRBV5-4|TRBJ1-1
TGTGCCAGCAGCCCGGGGTCGAACACTGAAGCTTTCTTT
CASSPGSNTEAFF
>-|-|TRBV9|TRBJ2-1
TGTGCCAGCAGCCCGAGAGCCGGGCCCTACAATGAGCAGTTCTTC
CASSPRAGPYNEQFF
>-|-|TRBV9|TRBJ1-4
TGTGCCAGCAGCGTAGCGCAGAAGAATGAAAAACTGTTTTTT
CASSVAQKNEKLFF
>TRBD1|-|TRBV5-6|TRBJ2-7
TGTGCCAGCAGCTTTGTGGGACAGGGGGCTAAAGAGCAGTACTTC
CASSFVGQGAKEQYF
>-|-|TRBV29-1|TRBJ2-7
TGCAGCGTTGGCCTCCGTCGGGAGCAGTACTTC
CSVGLRREQYF
>-|-|TRBV10-3|TRBJ1-2
TGTGCCATCATGACAGGCGTACCCTCCACCGGCTACACCTTC
CAIMTGVPSTGYTF
>-|once|TRBV27|TRBJ1-2
TGTGCCCACTCAGGGCCCTACTATGGCTACACCTTC
CAHSGPYYGYTF
>-|once|TRBV28|TRBJ2-7
TGTGCCAGCAGTTTAGACAGCTACTACGAGCAGTACTTC
CASSLDSYYEQYF
>TRBD1|-|TRBV10-2|TRBJ2-1
TGCGCCAGCAGTGGGGACAGCTCCTACAATGAGCAGTTCTTC
CASSGDSSYNEQFF
>-|-|TRBV19|TRBJ1-5
TGTGCCAGTAGCAACGGGACTCCCAATCAGCCCCAGCATTTT
CASSNGTPNQPQHF
>TRBD2|-|TRBV28|TRBJ2-1
TGTGCCAGCAGACAAGGCGGCGGGAGCTCCTACAATGAGCAGTTCTTC
CASRQGGGSSYNEQFF
>-|-|TRBV28|TRBJ2-5
TGTGCCAGCTCGCAGGGAATGTTGGTAGAAGAGACCCAGTACTTC
CASSQGMLVEETQYF
>-|-|TRBV27|TRBJ2-7
TGTGCCAGCAGTTTACGACGGGAAGGCTACGAGCAGTACTTC
CASSLRREGYEQYF
>-|-|TRBV19|TRBJ2-1
TGTGCCAGTAGTTTAAACCGGAGGAGGGGCAATGAGCAGTTCTTC
CASSLNRRRGNEQFF
>-|-|TRBV25-1|TRBJ2-7
TGTGCCAGCAGTGACTCTCGGAGGAGCTCCTACGAGCAGTACTTC
CASSDSRRSSYEQYF
>TRBD1|few|TRBV5-1|TRBJ1-1
TGCGCCAGCAGCTTATACGGACAGGGGTACGCTTTCTTT
CASSLYGQGYAFF
>-|-|TRBV18|TRBJ2-3
TGTGCCAGCTCATCGGGGCTGGCGCGTGGGGATACGCAGTATTTT
CASSSGLARGDTQYF
>-|-|TRBV5-1|TRBJ1-4
TGCGCCAGCAGCTTGGGACGGTCGCCTGCAACTAATGAAAAACTGTTTTTT
CASSLGRSPATNEKLFF
>-|-|TRBV6-4|TRBJ1-2
TGTGCCAGCAGTGCCGGGACGGGCTATGGCTACACCTTC
CASSAGTGYGYTF
>-|-|TRBV6-1|TRBJ1-4
TGTGCCAGTTCGGACCGCGAGGGAACTAATGAAAAACTGTTTTTT
CASSDREGTNEKLFF
>TRBD1|-|TRBV6-4|TRBJ1-6
TGTGCCAGCAGTTCGACAGGGGATACACCCCTCCACTTT
CASSSTGDTPLHF
>-|-|TRBV30|TRBJ2-1
TGTGCCTGGAGTGTTGGGAGCCCGTACAATGAGCAGTTCTTC
CAWSVGSPYNEQFF
>TRBD1|-|TRBV5-1|TRBJ1-4
TGCGCCAGCAGCTTGGGGGACAGGGGCGCGGAAAAACTGTTTTTT
CASSLGDRGAEKLFF
>-|-|TRBV29-1|TRBJ2-1
TGCAGCGTTGCTGAGAATGAGCAGTTCTTC
CSVAENEQFF
>TRBD2|-|TRBV5-4|TRBJ2-7
TGTGCCAGCAGTCGAGCGGGAGGGCCCTACGAGCAGTACTTC
CASSRAGGPYEQYF
>-|-|TRBV7-7|TRBJ1-1
TGTGCCAGCAGCCCCGGACCGGTCGGAACTGAAGCTTTCTTT
CASSPGPVGTEAFF
>-|-|TRBV29-1|TRBJ2-7
TGCAGCGTGGCGGGCAGGAACTACGAGCAGTACTTC
CSVAGRNYEQYF
>-|-|TRBV28|TRBJ2-2
TGTGCCAGTTTAGGGGCAGGTAACACCGGGGAGCTGTTTTTT
CASLGAGNTGELFF
>-|-|TRBV19|TRBJ2-5
TGTGCCAGTAGTATAGAGGGGGGTCCGGCGACCCAGTACTTC
CASSIEGGPATQYF
>-|-|TRBV28|TRBJ1-2
TGTGCCAGCAGTTTGTCCCAGGGTCTTGGCTACACCTTC
CASSLSQGLGYTF
>TRBD1|once|TRBV6-1|TRBJ1-1
TGTGCCAGCAGTACCACGGGACAGGGTACCACTGAAGCTTTCTTT
CASSTTGQGTTEAFF
>-|-|TRBV11-3|TRBJ1-1
TGTGCCAGCAGCTTAGCGCTAGGGACCCAAGCTTTCTTT
CASSLALGTQAFF
>-|-|TRBV5-1|TRBJ1-5
TGCGCCAGCAGCTTCTTAGGCGGCAATCAGCCCCAGCATTTT
CASSFLGGNQPQHF
>-|once|TRBV18|TRBJ1-3
TGTGCCAGCTCACCGGACGGTACCTCTGGAAACACCATATATTTT
CASSPDGTSGNTIYF
>-|-|TRBV5-4|TRBJ2-7
TGTGCCAGCAGCTTGTCGGGGTACGACTCCTACGAGCAGTACTTC
CASSLSGYDSYEQYF
>-|-|TRBV20-1|TRBJ1-1
TGCAGTGCCCCTATGAACACTGAAGCTTTCTTT
CSAPMNTEAFF
>TRBD1|-|TRBV5-1|TRBJ1-4
TGCGCCAGCAGCTCGGGACAGGGCGTCGAAAAACTGTTTTTT
CASSSGQGVEKLFF
>-|-|TRBV10-2|TRBJ1-1
TGCGCCAGCAGTGAGTCGATAATAGGTCGGAACACTGAAGCTTTCTTT
CASSESIIGRNTEAFF
>-|-|TRBV28|TRBJ2-7
TGTGCCAGCAGTTTCTGGTCCTACGAGCAGTACTTC
CASSFWSYEQYF
>-|-|TRBV11-1|TRBJ1-1
TGTGCCAGCAGCTTAGCGCTTAGGGGGTCCTTAATGAACACTGAAGCTTTCTTT
CASSLALRGSLMNTEAFF
>-|-|TRBV19|TRBJ1-4
TGTGCCAGTACTAATCTTAAAAAACTGTTTTTT
CASTNLKKLFF
>TRBD1|once|TRBV18|TRBJ2-5
TGTGCCAGCTCACCAGCCACAGGGGGCGAACAGACCCAGTACTTC
CASSPATGGEQTQYF
>TRBD2|once|TRBV10-2|TRBJ2-7
TGCGCCAGCACCGAGCGCCTAGCGGGAATATACTCCTACGAGCAGTACTTC
CASTERLAGIYSYEQYF
>-|-|TRBV7-8|TRBJ1-2
TGTGCCAGCAGCTTAGCGGGACCCCTTGGCTACACCTTC
CASSLAGPLGYTF